These 12 T cell receptor beta chains share one sample of origin, sequenced in a study of blood T cell repertoires in COVID-19. The table came from immunoSEQ multiplex PCR; TCRdb's copy has only in-frame clones and leaves some out. This sample has fewer than 60,000 clones, with roughly 82% found just once. The sample was peripheral blood. These receptors originate from a woman of 80 years or more with acute or convalescent COVID-19.

This clone was seen just once. This sequence joins TRBV6-1 and TRBJ1-3, with unresolved D. From germline, CDR1 is MNHNS and CDR2 SASEGT. This CDR3 region has 16 residues. V was shortened by 2 bases and J by 0 bases, with 11 bases between the two germline ends. CDR3 DNA sequence: TGTGCCAGCAGTGAAAGTGGACTCAGCTCTGGAAACACCATATATTTT. Its translation is CASSESGLSSGNTIYF.

The sample holds one count of this clone. V usage is TRBV30 and J usage is TRBJ2-1; D remains ambiguous. Per germline, CDR1 GTSNPN and CDR2 SVGIG (reference sequence). The CDR3 has 11 amino acids. V lost 4 bases and J 9 bases, leaving 10 bases between the germline ends. CDR3 sequence: CAWTSRFEQFF. CDR3 nucleotide sequence: TGTGCCTGGACTTCTAGGTTTGAGCAGTTCTTC.

This chain connects TRBV5-1 to TRBJ2-7; D is uncertain. Between the trimmed V and J ends, which lost 3 bases and 2 bases, there was a span of 9 bases. There are 13 residues in the CDR3. Per germline, CDR1 SGHRS and CDR2 YFSETQ. CDR3 residues: CASSSPRAYEQYF. The CDR3 coding sequence is TGCGCCAGCAGCTCCCCTCGTGCCTACGAGCAGTACTTC. Filled out from reference TRBV5-1 and TRBJ2-7, the complete variable domain reads KAGVTQTPRYLIKTRGQQVTLSCSPISGHRSVSWYQQTPGQGLQFLFEYFSETQRNKGNFPGRFSGRQFSNSRSEMNVSTLELGDSALYLCASSSPRAYEQYFGPGTRLTVT.

The V gene is TRBV10-3, the J gene TRBJ2-1, with TRBD2 matching over 10 bases. This CDR3 comprises 18 residues. V was pared by 5 bases and J by 0 bases, with 10 bases of the junction left unmatched. CDR1 and CDR2 from the germline V gene are ENHRY and SYGVKD. The CDR3, as DNA: TGTGCCATCAGTTCCGGGACTAGCGTACTAAGCTCCTACAATGAGCAGTTCTTC. Encoded protein: CAISSGTSVLSSYNEQFF.

This clone was found once. The chain is built from TRBV5-5 and TRBJ2-1, with 9 bases matching TRBD1. Germline V gives CDR1 SGHKS, CDR2 YYEKEE (reference sequence). This CDR3 region has 16 residues. After removal of 4 bases from V and 7 bases from J, the junction contained 12 bases not matched to a gene. CDR3 region: CASSLTSGTGKNEQFF. The CDR3 bases are TGTGCCAGCAGCCTGACCTCCGGGACAGGGAAGAATGAGCAGTTCTTC.

Only a few counts were recorded for this clone. The V gene is TRBV2, the J gene TRBJ1-4; no clear D gene. This CDR3 contains 14 residues. V lost 5 bases and J 5 bases, leaving 12 bases between the germline ends. The germline V gene encodes CDR1 SNHLY and CDR2 FYNNEI. The CDR3 DNA is TGTGCCAGCAGTCTGGTACCGGGGAATGAAAAACTGTTTTTT. Amino acid sequence: CASSLVPGNEKLFF.

This rearrangement joins TRBV3-1 (or the pseudogene TRBV3-2) to TRBJ1-1; TRBD1 matches 8 bases. CDR1 and CDR2 from the germline V gene are LGHDT and YNNKEL (reference sequence). This CDR3 spans 15 amino acids. With 4 bases clipped from V and 5 bases from J, the junction kept 9 bases outside the gene matches. The CDR3 DNA is TGTGCCAGCAGCCCGCGGACAGGGCCGCGGACTGAAGCTTTCTTT. This encodes CASSPRTGPRTEAFF.

The V gene is TRBV11-2, the J gene TRBJ2-1, with 8 bases identical to TRBD1. The CDR3 extends over 16 amino acids. Germline V lookup: CDR1 SGHAT, CDR2 FQNNGV. V lost 2 bases, J lost 2 bases, and 5 bases stayed unmatched. CDR3: CASSLYDRGPYNEQFF. The CDR3 bases are TGTGCCAGCAGCTTATACGACAGGGGCCCCTACAATGAGCAGTTCTTC.

The rearrangement uses TRBV5-1 and TRBJ1-2; perhaps TRBD1 as D (5 bases). Trimming left V 4 bases short and J 7 bases short, with 17 bases between. Germline V gene data show CDR1 as SGHRS and CDR2 as YFSETQ. CDR3 length: 14 residues. CDR3 nucleotides: TGCGCCAGCAGCGCCACCGAAGGGGTGGGTGGCTACACCTTC. The encoded protein is CASSATEGVGGYTF.

V and J are TRBV2 and TRBJ1-5; tentative D call: TRBD1 (5 bases). From germline, CDR1 is SNHLY and CDR2 FYNNEI. The CDR3 is 14 amino acids. V lost 1 base and J 4 bases, leaving 8 bases between the germline ends. CDR3 sequence: CASSEDRPNQPQHF. The CDR3 nucleotides read TGTGCCAGCAGTGAAGACAGGCCAAATCAGCCCCAGCATTTT.

There are a few counts of this clone. V usage is TRBV30 and J usage is TRBJ1-5; tentatively, D is TRBD1 (6 bases). V lost 3 bases to trimming and J lost 4 bases, with 7 bases between them. Germline V gene sequence: CDR1 GTSNPN, CDR2 SVGIG (reference sequence). The CDR3 sequence is 12 residues long. The CDR3 DNA sequence: TGTGCCTGGAGACAGGGTAATCAGCCCCAGCATTTT. This sequence encodes CAWRQGNQPQHF. Using reference TRBV30 and TRBJ1-5 for the parts outside the CDR3, the full variable domain is SQTIHQWPATLVQPVGSPLSLECTVEGTSNPNLYWYRQAAGRGLQLLFYSVGIGQISSEVPQNLSASRPQDRQFILSSKKLLLSDSGFYLCAWRQGNQPQHFGDGTRLSIL.

This chain links TRBV3-1 (or the pseudogene TRBV3-2) with TRBJ2-1; 10 bases match TRBD2. CDR1 and CDR2 (germline): LGHDT, YNNKEL (reference sequence). There are 17 residues in the CDR3. Losses at the gene ends were 4 bases for V and 5 bases for J; bases not matched to a gene: 11. CDR3 bases: TGTGCCAGCAGCCGGGGAGGGGTGCTAGCGGGAGACAATGAGCAGTTCTTC. Translated, it gives CASSRGGVLAGDNEQFF.